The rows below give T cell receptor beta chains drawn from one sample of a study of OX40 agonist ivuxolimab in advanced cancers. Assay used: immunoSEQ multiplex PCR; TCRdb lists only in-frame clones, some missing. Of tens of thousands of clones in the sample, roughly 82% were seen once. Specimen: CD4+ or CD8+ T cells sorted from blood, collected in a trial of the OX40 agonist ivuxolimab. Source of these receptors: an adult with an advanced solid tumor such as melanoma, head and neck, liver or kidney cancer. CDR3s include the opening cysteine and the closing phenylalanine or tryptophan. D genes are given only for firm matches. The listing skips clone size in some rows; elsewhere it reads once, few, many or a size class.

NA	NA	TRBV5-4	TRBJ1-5	TGTGCCAGCAGCTTCGACCCCGGCAGCAATCAGCCCCAGCATTTT	CASSFDPGSNQPQHF
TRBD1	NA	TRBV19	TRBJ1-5	TGTGCCAGTAAGGGACAGGGTTCCGCAGCCCAGCATTTT	CASKGQGSAAQHF
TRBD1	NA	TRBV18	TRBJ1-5	TGTGCCAGCTCGCAAGACAGGGTCGGTCAGCCCCAGCATTTT	CASSQDRVGQPQHF
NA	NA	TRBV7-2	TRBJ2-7	TGTGCCAGCAGCTTACTTGGGACCTCCTACGAGCAGTACTTC	CASSLLGTSYEQYF
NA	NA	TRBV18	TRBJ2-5	TGTGCCAGCTCACCACAGCGGGAAGAGACCCAGTACTTC	CASSPQREETQYF
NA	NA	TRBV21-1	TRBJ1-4	TGTGCCAGCAATGGGACAGGTACTGAAAAACTGTTTTTT	CASNGTGTEKLFF
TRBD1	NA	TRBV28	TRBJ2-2	TGTGCCAGCTCGGGACAGCACGGGGAGCTGTTTTTT	CASSGQHGELFF
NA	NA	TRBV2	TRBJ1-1	TGTGCCAGCAGTGAAAGATATGAAGCTTTCTTT	CASSERYEAFF
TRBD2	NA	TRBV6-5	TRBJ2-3	TGTGCCAGCAGCCAGGGACTATCCCGCACAGATACGCAGTATTTT	CASSQGLSRTDTQYF
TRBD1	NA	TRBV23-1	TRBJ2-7	TGCGCCAGCAGTCAGCCCCGCGACAGGGTGGATCCTAGAGAGCAGTACTTC	CASSQPRDRVDPREQYF
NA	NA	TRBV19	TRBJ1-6	TGTGCCAGTAATAAAGACGGAGGTCGGTCACCCCTCCACTTT	CASNKDGGRSPLHF
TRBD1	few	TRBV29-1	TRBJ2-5	TGCAGCGTAGTTCCGGGACAGCAAGAGACCCAGTACTTC	CSVVPGQQETQYF
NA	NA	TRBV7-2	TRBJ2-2	TGTGCCAGCAGCACGCAAAACTGGGCCGGGGAGCTGTTTTTT	CASSTQNWAGELFF
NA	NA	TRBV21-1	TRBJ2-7	TGTGCCAGCAACAGAAACCCCCTTCCGCGGTACGAGCAGTACTTC	CASNRNPLPRYEQYF
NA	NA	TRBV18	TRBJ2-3	TGTGCCAGCTCACTACAGAGCACAGATACGCAGTATTTT	CASSLQSTDTQYF
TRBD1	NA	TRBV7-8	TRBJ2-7	TGTGCCAGCAGCTTATACGGACAGGCCTACGAGCAGTACTTC	CASSLYGQAYEQYF
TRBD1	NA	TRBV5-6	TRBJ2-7	TGTGCCAGCAGCTGGGGACAGCGAACCTACGAGCAGTACTTC	CASSWGQRTYEQYF
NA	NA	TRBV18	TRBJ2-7	TGTGCCAGCTCACCACCCAACAACTACGAGCAGTACTTC	CASSPPNNYEQYF
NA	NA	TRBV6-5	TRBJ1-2	TGTGCCAGCAGTTACACTCAGGGGAGGAACTATGGCTACACCTTC	CASSYTQGRNYGYTF
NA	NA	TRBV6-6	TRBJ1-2	TGTGCCAGCAGGAACGGGGGGGAGGAAGTGATCACCTTC	CASRNGGEEVITF
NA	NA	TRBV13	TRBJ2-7	TGTGCCAGCAGCTTAGGCAGGAATCGGCTCGAGCAGTACTTC	CASSLGRNRLEQYF
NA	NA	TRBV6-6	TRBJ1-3	TGTGCCGGACGCGACGCCGGATTCTCTGGAAACACCATATATTTT	CAGRDAGFSGNTIYF
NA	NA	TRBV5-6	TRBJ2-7	TGTGCCAGCAGTACTGCAGGGGTTGGGGGCTCCTACGAGCAGTACTTC	CASSTAGVGGSYEQYF
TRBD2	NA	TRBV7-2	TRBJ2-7	TGTGCTTCGCGGGGGGAGCCCTACGAGCAGTACTTC	CASRGEPYEQYF
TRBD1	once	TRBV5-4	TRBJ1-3	TGTGCCAGCAGCGGCTTTGAGGGACAGGGCACTTTACCCTCTGGAAACACCATATATTTT	CASSGFEGQGTLPSGNTIYF
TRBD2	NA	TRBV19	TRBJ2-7	TGTGCCAGTAGTGCCCGCCGGGAGGCCTCCTACGAGCAGTACTTC	CASSARREASYEQYF
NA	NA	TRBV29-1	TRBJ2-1	TGCAGCGTTGAGGGAACGGGGGTTGACAATGAGCAGTTCTTC	CSVEGTGVDNEQFF
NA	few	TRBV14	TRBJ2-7	TGTGCCAGCAGCCAAGATCGAGGGGGTGCCATGGTTTACGAGCAGTACTTC	CASSQDRGGAMVYEQYF
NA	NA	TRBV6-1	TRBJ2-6	TGTGCCAGCAGTGGGGCGGCTGGGGCCAACGTCCTGACTTTC	CASSGAAGANVLTF
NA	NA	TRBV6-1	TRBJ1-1	TGTGCCAGCAGTAGGGCGGGTACTGAAGCTTTCTTT	CASSRAGTEAFF
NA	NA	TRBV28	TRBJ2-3	TGTGCCAGCTCATGGGGGCCAGATACGCAGTATTTT	CASSWGPDTQYF
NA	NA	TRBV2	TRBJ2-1	TGTGCCAGCAGTGTTCGGCAGGAGTACAATGAGCAGTTCTTC	CASSVRQEYNEQFF
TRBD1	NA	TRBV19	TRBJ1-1	TGTGCCAGCACAGGGGGCTCTGAAGCTTTCTTT	CASTGGSEAFF
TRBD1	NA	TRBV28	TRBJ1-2	TGTGCCAGCAGGCCCGGGACAGGGCGAGAGTATGGCTACACCTTC	CASRPGTGREYGYTF
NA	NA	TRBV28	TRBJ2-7	TGTGCCAGCAGTTTATCTAGAGGATACGAGCAGTACTTC	CASSLSRGYEQYF
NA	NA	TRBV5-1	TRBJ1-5	TGCGCCAGCAGTGGGGGGGATAATCAGCCCCAGCATTTT	CASSGGDNQPQHF
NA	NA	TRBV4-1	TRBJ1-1	TGCGCCAGCAATCGGGGAGGGATCACTGAAGCTTTCTTT	CASNRGGITEAFF
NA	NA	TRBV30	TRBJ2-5	TGTGCCTGGAGGCCCTTGTGGCCGGGACGGTTTACGGAGACCCAGTACTTC	CAWRPLWPGRFTETQYF
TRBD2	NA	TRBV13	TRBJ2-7	TGTGCCAGCAGCTCCCGTACTAGCGGGAGTTTCTACGAGCAGTACTTC	CASSSRTSGSFYEQYF
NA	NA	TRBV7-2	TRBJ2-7	TGTGCCAGCAGCTTAGTTCACAGGGAATACGAGCAGTACTTC	CASSLVHREYEQYF
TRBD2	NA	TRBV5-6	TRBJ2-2	TGTGCCAGCAGCTTAGGACTAGCGGGGACCTACGGGGAGCTGTTTTTT	CASSLGLAGTYGELFF
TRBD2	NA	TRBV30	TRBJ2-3	TGTGCCTGGAGTGGCGGGAGAAATCCTAGCACAGATACGCAGTATTTT	CAWSGGRNPSTDTQYF
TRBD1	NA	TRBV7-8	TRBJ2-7	TGTGCCAGCAGCTTATTTGACAGGGCTTCGGAGCAGTACTTC	CASSLFDRASEQYF
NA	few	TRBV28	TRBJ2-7	NA	CASTVGFGTSGLGGYF
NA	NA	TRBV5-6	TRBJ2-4	TGTGCCAGCAGCTCTCCCTCTAGGGGCGCCAAAAACATTCAGTACTTC	CASSSPSRGAKNIQYF